This T cell receptor (beta chain) was sequenced during a study of cytomegalovirus exposure and HLA in healthy donors. For the study at large: A later analysis reported the 120 validation repertoires used the same platform as the roughly 700 first-cohort repertoires. Findings of the study overall: Whilst most TCR sequences proved rare, a subset of public TCRs occurred across many donors.

The donors were part of the approximately 130-subject validation cohort, which stood apart from the roughly 730-subject first cohort. To note about this clone: Its specificity is unknown.

Libraries were prepared by immunoSEQ multiplex PCR; TCRdb keeps only in-frame clonotypes and omits some of them. The table shows under 200,000 clones, with around 90% occurring only once. Germline V gives CDR1 SGDLS, CDR2 YYNGEE. This CDR3 has 16 residues. Trimming cost V 0 bases and J 5 bases, with 15 bases left between them. This receptor was identified in a young woman in good health and CMV-seropositive. The sequencing sample was made of PBMCs. The J gene is TRBJ2-1, the V gene TRBV9; D possibly corresponds to TRBD2 (6 bases). The CDR3 region has the DNA TGTGCCAGCAGCGTAGGAGACGGGGGACCAAACAATGAGCAGTTCTTC. It is translated as CASSVGDGGPNNEQFF.